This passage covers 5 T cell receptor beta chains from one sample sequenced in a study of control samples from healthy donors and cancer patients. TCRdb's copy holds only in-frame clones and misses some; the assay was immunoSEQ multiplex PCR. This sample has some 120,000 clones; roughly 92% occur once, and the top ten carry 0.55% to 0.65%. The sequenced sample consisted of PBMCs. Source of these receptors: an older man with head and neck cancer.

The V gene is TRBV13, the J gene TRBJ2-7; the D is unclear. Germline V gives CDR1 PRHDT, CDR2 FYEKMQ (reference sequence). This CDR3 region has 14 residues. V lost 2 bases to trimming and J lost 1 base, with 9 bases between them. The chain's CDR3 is CASSLTTYSYEQYF. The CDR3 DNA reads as TGTGCCAGCAGCTTAACGACGTATTCCTACGAGCAGTACTTC.

The CDR3, as DNA: TGTGCCAGCTCACCACCGTCGGGACTGACAAACTATGGCTACACCTTC. Residues: CASSPPSGLTNYGYTF. The chain uses TRBV18 and TRBJ1-2, with a possible D match to TRBD1 (5 bases). CDR1 and CDR2 from the germline V gene are KGHSH and LQKENI. V was clipped by 0 bases and J by 2 bases, with 13 bases between them. The CDR3 runs to 16 residues.

The CDR3 loop reads CASSTTPGNTIYF. The CDR3 nucleotides are TGTGCCAGTAGTACCACCCCAGGAAACACCATATATTTT. The chain combines TRBV19 with TRBJ1-3, with D unresolved. The germline gives CDR1 LNHDA, CDR2 SQIVND (reference sequence). The CDR3 is made up of 13 amino acids. V lost 4 bases and J 4 bases, leaving 8 bases between the germline ends.

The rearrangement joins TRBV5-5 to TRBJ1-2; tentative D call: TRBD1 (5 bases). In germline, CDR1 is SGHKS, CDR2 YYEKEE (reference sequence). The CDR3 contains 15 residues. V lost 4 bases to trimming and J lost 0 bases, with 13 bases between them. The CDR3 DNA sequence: TGTGCCAGCAGCGCCGTGCAGGGACCTAACTATGGCTACACCTTC. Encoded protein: CASSAVQGPNYGYTF.

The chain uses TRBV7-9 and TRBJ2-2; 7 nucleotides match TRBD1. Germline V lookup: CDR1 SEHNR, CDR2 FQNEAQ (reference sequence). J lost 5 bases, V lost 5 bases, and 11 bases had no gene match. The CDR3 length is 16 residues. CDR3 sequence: CASSPTGQMVTGELFF. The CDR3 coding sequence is TGTGCCAGCAGCCCGACGGGACAGATGGTGACCGGGGAGCTGTTTTTT. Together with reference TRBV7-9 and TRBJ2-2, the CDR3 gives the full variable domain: DTGVSQNPRHKITKRGQNVTFRCDPISEHNRLYWYRQTLGQGPEFLTYFQNEAQLEKSRLLSDRFSAERPKGSFSTLEIQRTEQGDSAMYLCASSPTGQMVTGELFFGEGSRLTVL.